The 21 T cell receptor beta chains presented below share a single source sample, sequenced in a study of beta chain features in type 1 diabetes. The study reverse transcribed the entire isolated RNA, so it sequenced expressed TCRB transcripts. The method was immunoSEQ multiplex PCR; TCRdb's version includes in-frame clones alone and lacks a portion of them. The data show hundreds of thousands of clones, approximately 30% seen once. The sample was naive CD4+ T cells from blood. The receptors were sampled from a man aged 18 to 30 in good health.

This clone was recorded a few times. V usage is TRBV6-6 and J usage is TRBJ2-1; D is unclear. The germline V gene encodes CDR1 MNHNY and CDR2 SVGAGI (reference sequence). V was pared by 6 bases and J by 6 bases, with 21 bases between. CDR3 length equals 16 residues. CDR3 sequence reads: CASSPPLLVLPNEQFF. Written as DNA, the CDR3 is TGTGCCAGCAGCCCACCCTTGCTAGTACTTCCCAATGAGCAGTTCTTC.

This chain links TRBV7-9 with TRBJ2-5, with 11 bases matching TRBD2. Losses at the gene ends were 5 bases for V and 6 bases for J; bases not matched to a gene: 8. CDR3 length equals 15 residues. Germline values: CDR1 SEHNR, CDR2 FQNEAQ (reference sequence). The CDR3 nucleotides read TGTGCCAGCAGCGCCACGACTAGCGGGGCGAAGACCCAGTACTTC. Residues: CASSATTSGAKTQYF. Looking up the rest from reference TRBV7-9 and TRBJ2-5 gives the full variable domain: DTGVSQNPRHKITKRGQNVTFRCDPISEHNRLYWYRQTLGQGPEFLTYFQNEAQLEKSRLLSDRFSAERPKGSFSTLEIQRTEQGDSAMYLCASSATTSGAKTQYFGPGTRLLVL.

This clone came up a few times. This chain links TRBV27 with TRBJ1-5; unclear D gene. The CDR3 is made up of 14 amino acids. CDR1 MNHEY and CDR2 SMNVEV come from the germline V gene (reference sequence). V was cut by 8 bases and J by 2 bases, with 13 bases left in between. CDR3 sequence (DNA): TGTGCCAGCTCCGACCCCTCGGGCAATCAGCCCCAGCATTTT. This sequence encodes CASSDPSGNQPQHF.

This clone was counted a single time. V usage is TRBV30 and J usage is TRBJ2-2; D possibly matches TRBD1 or TRBD2 (5 bases each). The CDR3 covers 15 residues. Germline lookup yields CDR1 GTSNPN and CDR2 SVGIG (reference sequence). Trimming stripped 2 bases from V and 6 bases from J, with 16 bases between. The CDR3 DNA follows: TGTGCCTGGAGTAAGGCCGGGACGTTCTCCGGGGAGCTGTTTTTT. Amino acid sequence: CAWSKAGTFSGELFF. The entire variable domain, with the rest obtained from reference TRBV30 and TRBJ2-2, is as follows: SQTIHQWPATLVQPVGSPLSLECTVEGTSNPNLYWYRQAAGRGLQLLFYSVGIGQISSEVPQNLSASRPQDRQFILSSKKLLLSDSGFYLCAWSKAGTFSGELFFGEGSRLTVL.

This clone was recorded a few times. The chain is built from TRBV10-3 and TRBJ2-3, with 11 bases that match TRBD2. Germline loops: CDR1 ENHRY, CDR2 SYGVKD. There are 15 residues in the CDR3. Germline trimming cut 10 bases from V and 6 bases from J; bases unmatched to any gene: 12. This chain's CDR3 is CATLTTSGVQDTQYF. The CDR3 DNA sequence: TGTGCCACCTTGACGACTAGCGGGGTCCAGGATACGCAGTATTTT.

This clone was seen a handful of times. The chain joins TRBV30 to TRBJ1-4; D unresolved. The CDR3 contains 11 residues. Trimming removed 1 base from V and 8 bases from J, with 5 bases in between. CDR1 is GTSNPN and CDR2 is SVGIG in the germline V gene (reference sequence). The CDR3 region is CAWSAPEKLFF. The DNA of the CDR3 is TGTGCCTGGAGTGCGCCAGAAAAACTGTTTTTT.

This chain links TRBV29-1 with TRBJ1-4, with TRBD1 as a possible D gene (6 bases). The CDR3 sequence is 15 residues long. Germline CDR1 SQVTM, CDR2 ANQGSEA. V was clipped by 0 bases and J by 5 bases, with 13 bases between them. The CDR3 DNA follows: TGCAGCGTTGAAGACCCGAAGGGGGGAAATGAAAAACTGTTTTTT. This encodes CSVEDPKGGNEKLFF.

This clone was seen a few times. The CDR3 DNA is TGCAGCGCCCTACAGGGTGTGGTAAACATTCAGTACTTC. This codes for CSALQGVVNIQYF. The gene calls are TRBV29-1 and TRBJ2-4; D is possibly TRBD1 (6 bases). Trimming cost V 7 bases and J 6 bases, with 16 bases left between them. CDR1 is SQVTM and CDR2 is ANQGSEA in the germline V gene. This CDR3 spans 13 amino acids.

This clone was picked up a small number of times. The CDR3 sequence: CSVGVQVNEQYF. The CDR3 DNA sequence: TGCAGCGTTGGGGTACAGGTCAACGAGCAGTACTTC. The chain couples TRBV29-1 to TRBJ2-7, with D possibly matching TRBD1 (5 bases). Germline V gene lookup returns CDR1 SQVTM and CDR2 ANQGSEA. The CDR3 has 12 residues. Trimming stripped 4 bases from V and 5 bases from J, with 12 bases between.

This clone appeared a few times. V and J are TRBV14 and TRBJ1-1; TRBD1 might be the D (5 bases). Germline CDR1 and CDR2: SGHDN and FVKESK. This CDR3 is built from 11 residues. V was trimmed by 4 bases and J by 7 bases, leaving 7 bases between them. This chain's CDR3 is CASSLGGEAFF. For the CDR3, the DNA is TGTGCCAGCAGCCTTGGGGGTGAAGCTTTCTTT.

The CDR3 coding sequence is TGCGCCAGCAGCCAAGATCTTTACAGAGCTTACGAGCAGTACTTC. This sequence encodes CASSQDLYRAYEQYF. The J gene is TRBJ2-7, the V gene TRBV4-3; D is undetermined. V lost 0 bases, J lost 4 bases, and 13 bases lay in between. CDR1 LGHNA and CDR2 YSLEER come from the germline V gene. The CDR3 contains 15 residues.

This clone was counted a few times. The chain has TRBV7-2 and TRBJ2-6; weak D call: TRBD2 (6 bases). Trimming stripped 5 bases from V and 12 bases from J, with 20 bases between. The CDR3 is 15 residues long. Looked up from germline, CDR1 is SGHTA and CDR2 is FQGNSA. CDR3 loop: CASSPHGGLISVLTF. CDR3 nucleotide sequence: TGTGCCAGCAGCCCCCATGGAGGGCTTATTTCCGTCCTGACTTTC.

The V and J genes are TRBV4-1 and TRBJ2-7; 7 nucleotides align to TRBD1. Germline V lookup: CDR1 MGHRA, CDR2 YSYEKL. With 2 bases clipped from V and 1 base from J, the junction kept 2 bases outside the gene matches. The CDR3 spans 14 residues. The CDR3 sequence: CASSQPGQSYEQYF. The CDR3 DNA follows: TGCGCCAGCAGCCAACCGGGACAGTCCTACGAGCAGTACTTC.

The gene calls are TRBV28 and TRBJ2-5; 11 bases fit TRBD2. The germline V gene encodes CDR1 MDHEN and CDR2 SYDVKM. The CDR3 runs 15 residues. Trimming removed 6 bases from V and 5 bases from J; junction bases left unmatched: 8. The chain's CDR3 is CASRGSGRAQETQYF. The CDR3 nucleotides are TGTGCCAGCAGAGGTAGCGGGAGGGCCCAGGAGACCCAGTACTTC.

The chain couples TRBV28 to TRBJ2-7; 7 positions match TRBD2. This CDR3 comprises 15 residues. Germline-derived CDR1 and CDR2 are MDHEN and SYDVKM. J gave up 1 base and V 7 bases, and 10 bases lay outside the gene matches. CDR3 in amino acids: CASKVRSGPSYEQYF. The DNA for the CDR3 is TGTGCCAGCAAGGTTCGTAGCGGGCCGTCCTACGAGCAGTACTTC. The full variable domain, rest sourced from reference TRBV28 and TRBJ2-7, is DVKVTQSSRYLVKRTGEKVFLECVQDMDHENMFWYRQDPGLGLRLIYFSYDVKMKEKGDIPEGYSVSREKKERFSLILESASTNQTSMYLCASKVRSGPSYEQYFGPGTRLTVT.

In this sample, this clone turned up a few times. The rearrangement links TRBV28 to TRBJ1-1; D is perhaps TRBD1 (5 bases). CDR3 length: 14 amino acids. The germline gives CDR1 MDHEN, CDR2 SYDVKM. The V and J ends lost 6 bases and 3 bases respectively, with 14 bases between them. This chain's CDR3 is CASSLPGYDTEAFF. Here the CDR3 DNA reads TGTGCCAGCAGCCTCCCAGGGTACGACACTGAAGCTTTCTTT.

The chain employs TRBV6-5 and TRBJ2-3, with 11 bases fitting TRBD2. This CDR3 has 14 amino acids. The junction had 0 bases not matched to a gene; V was cut back by 6 bases and J by 1 base. From germline, CDR1 is MNHEY and CDR2 SVGAGI. The CDR3 DNA sequence: TGTGCCAGCAGACTAGCGGGGGGCACAGATACGCAGTATTTT. It encodes CASRLAGGTDTQYF.

Comments on this clone: A read error may produce the germline difference seen at one junction end. Other DNA sequences in this specimen translate into the identical CDR3. J is TRBJ2-5 and V is TRBV7-7; D call uncertain. The CDR3 spans 13 residues. The germline gives CDR1 SSHAT, CDR2 FNYEAQ (reference sequence). DNA for the CDR3: TGTGCTAGCAGCTCGGACCGTCAAGAGACCCAGTACTTC. This encodes CASSSDRQETQYF.

CDR3 sequence reads: CASSIAAGSYNEQFF. The CDR3, as DNA: TGTGCCAGTAGTATAGCAGCGGGGAGTTACAATGAGCAGTTCTTC. This chain links TRBV19 with TRBJ2-1; 7 nucleotides agree with TRBD2. After removal of 1 base from V and 4 bases from J, the junction contained 4 bases not matched to a gene. Looked up from germline, CDR1 is LNHDA and CDR2 is SQIVND (reference sequence). The CDR3 sequence is 15 residues long.

V and J are TRBV4-1 and TRBJ2-1, with a possible D match to TRBD1 (6 bases). Trimming pared 4 bases from V and 4 bases from J, leaving 8 bases between. This CDR3 has 13 amino acids. Germline V gene lookup returns CDR1 MGHRA and CDR2 YSYEKL. The CDR3 DNA sequence: TGCGCCAGCAGCCGGACAGATTACAATGAGCAGTTCTTC. Translating gives CASSRTDYNEQFF.

This clone has a handful of counts. V usage is TRBV7-2 and J usage is TRBJ2-7; 11 positions agree with TRBD2. CDR1 is SGHTA, CDR2 FQGNSA, per germline. The CDR3 runs 14 residues. The trim removed 4 bases at V and 3 bases at J, leaving 2 bases unmatched. DNA for the CDR3: TGTGCCAGCAGCTCGGGACTAGCGGTCTACGAGCAGTACTTC. It yields the protein CASSSGLAVYEQYF.